This entry features one T cell receptor (beta chain) sequence. Its antigen is still unknown. J lost 3 bases, V lost 0 bases, and 2 bases had no gene match. This CDR3 is 14 amino acids long. Germline V lookup: CDR1 SGHNT, CDR2 YYREEE (reference sequence). Clones were read by immunoSEQ multiplex PCR, and TCRdb kept only the in-frame ones, dropping some. Altogether about 3,500 clones are present, 10% to 15% being singletons, with the ten largest covering roughly 7.7%. This specimen belongs to a study of tumour-infiltrating T cells in Burkitt lymphoma. The wider study: The Burkitt lymphoma cohort spanned all epidemiological subtypes. Overall and progression-free survival were predicted by productive clonality. Points from the study as a whole: Several public clonotypes recurred in numerous Burkitt lymphoma patients.

The chain uses TRBV5-4 and TRBJ2-7; 8 nucleotides align to TRBD2. Sequencing used tumor tissue. This receptor was obtained from a human donor with Burkitt lymphoma. The chain's CDR3 is CASSLAGTSYEQYF. The CDR3 DNA sequence: TGTGCCAGCAGCTTGGCCGGGACTAGCTACGAGCAGTACTTC. The full variable domain, its missing parts supplied by reference TRBV5-4 and TRBJ2-7, is ETGVTQSPTHLIKTRGQQVTLRCSSQSGHNTVSWYQQALGQGPQFIFQYYREEENGRGNFPPRFSGLQFPNYSSELNVNALELDDSALYLCASSLAGTSYEQYFGPGTRLTVT.